These 13 T cell receptor beta chains were all obtained from the same sample, sequenced in a study of blood T cells in healthy people across ages. A second about 6 to 12 cycle PCR used barcoded and J-beta primers. TCRdb reanalysed the 5' RACE reads using MiXCR and keeps one entry per CDR3 protein. Among hundreds of thousands of distinct CDR3 sequences listed, roughly 25% were seen once. The same sample was also used in a study of T cells of mothers and their children.

The sample taken for sequencing was blood. The receptor source for this set is a boy younger than 18 in good health.

This clonotype showed up just a few times. The chain employs TRBV27 and TRBJ2-5, with D possibly TRBD1 on 6 matching bases. The J call may be in error: the DNA end matches TRBJ2-7 better. This CDR3 has 14 residues. The V gene's germline CDR1 is MNHEY and CDR2 SMNVEV (reference sequence). CDR3: CASSFSRGPYEQYF. The CDR3 DNA sequence: TGTGCCAGCAGTTTTTCCAGGGGACCCTACGAGCAGTACTTC.

The sample holds a few counts of this clonotype. This sequence joins TRBV7-9 and TRBJ2-5; perhaps D is TRBD1 or TRBD2 (5 bases each). Germline V lookup: CDR1 SEHNR, CDR2 FQNEAQ (reference sequence). The CDR3 runs 15 residues. V dropped 5 bases and J dropped 2 bases, with 15 bases sitting between them. Here the CDR3 reads CASSPPGAFQETQYF. DNA of the CDR3: TGTGCCAGCAGCCCACCCGGGGCGTTTCAAGAGACCCAGTACTTC.

This clonotype has only a few counts. The chain carries TRBV7-2 and TRBJ2-5; 7 bases agree with TRBD2. This CDR3 has 15 amino acids. With V trimmed by 2 bases and J by 1 base, 4 bases remained unmatched. Per the germline V gene, CDR1 is SGHTA and CDR2 is FQGNSA. The CDR3 nucleotides are TGTGCCAGCAGCTTACAGCGGGGACTCCAAGAGACCCAGTACTTC. This gives the protein CASSLQRGLQETQYF.

This sequence joins TRBV21-1 and TRBJ2-5; the DNA was not used to check the table's D call, TRBD1. The DNA matches TRBJ2-1 better at its end, which makes the J call doubtful. TRBV21-1 is deemed a pseudogene. The CDR3 contains 18 residues. The CDR3 DNA reads as TGTGCCAGCAGCTCCGAATCTTATGGGGGACAGGTCCGCAATGAGCAGTTCTTC. Translated, it gives CASSSESYGGQVRNEQFF.

This clonotype was counted between two and nine times. The rearrangement links TRBV4-3 to TRBJ1-2; D may be TRBD1 (5 bases). The length of the CDR3 is 14 residues. The germline V gene encodes CDR1 LGHNA and CDR2 YSLEER. With 0 bases removed from V and 6 bases from J, the gap between germline ends came to 11 bases. The CDR3 loop is CASSQDFSGNGYTF. DNA for the CDR3: TGCGCCAGCAGCCAAGATTTTTCAGGGAATGGCTACACCTTC.

The rearrangement joins TRBV7-9 to TRBJ2-5; 10 nucleotides match TRBD2. The germline V gene has CDR1 SEHNR and CDR2 FQNEAQ (reference sequence). Trimming removed 5 bases from V and 4 bases from J; junction bases left unmatched: 7. CDR3 length equals 15 residues. DNA for the CDR3: TGTGCCAGCAGCACCGGGACTAGCGCCGGAGAGACCCAGTACTTC. It specifies CASSTGTSAGETQYF.

This chain uses TRBV12-3 or TRBV12-4 with TRBJ1-1; a weak D match, TRBD1 (5 bases). The CDR3 spans 13 residues. Trimming pared 6 bases from V and 9 bases from J, leaving 17 bases between. The CDR3, as DNA: TGTGCCAGCAGGAAGGGTAAAGGGACTAAAGCTTTCTTT. The encoded protein is CASRKGKGTKAFF.

The chain has TRBV28 and TRBJ1-2; D gene unclear. The CDR3 loop spans 12 amino acids. Germline V CDR1 and CDR2: MDHEN, SYDVKM. Trimming removed 8 bases from V and 4 bases from J, with 11 bases in between. The CDR3 loop reads CASAELGYGYTF. DNA of the CDR3: TGTGCCAGCGCTGAGTTGGGCTATGGCTACACCTTC.

This clonotype was detected a few times. The V and J genes are TRBV9 and TRBJ2-1; possible D gene TRBD2, 6 bases. V gave up 3 bases and J gave up 6 bases, with 19 bases separating them. This CDR3 is built from 16 residues. The V gene's germline CDR1 is SGDLS and CDR2 YYNGEE. Here the CDR3 reads CASSEYIGTRFNEQFF. The CDR3 DNA sequence: TGTGCCAGCAGCGAATACATAGGGACTCGCTTCAATGAGCAGTTCTTC.

The chain employs TRBV7-2 and TRBJ1-5; maybe TRBD1 (6 bases). Looked up from germline, CDR1 is SGHTA and CDR2 is FQGNSA. CDR3 length equals 16 residues. Trimming pared 2 bases from V and 4 bases from J, leaving 15 bases between. In nucleotides, the CDR3 is TGTGCCAGCAGCTTATGGTGGCAGGGGAAAAATCAGCCCCAGCATTTT. It is translated as CASSLWWQGKNQPQHF.

This clonotype was observed a few times. The gene calls are TRBV2 and TRBJ2-7; tentative D call: TRBD1 (6 bases). Trimming shortened V by 8 bases and J by 1 base, and 15 bases separated the two germline ends. There are 14 residues in the CDR3. The germline V gene encodes CDR1 SNHLY and CDR2 FYNNEI. CDR3 protein: CASGGQSLSYEQYF. As DNA, the CDR3 is TGTGCCAGCGGAGGACAGAGTTTGTCCTACGAGCAGTACTTC.

The rearrangement joins TRBV29-1 to TRBJ2-5; D not resolved. Germline values: CDR1 SQVTM, CDR2 ANQGSEA. Trimming took off 4 bases at V and 11 bases at J, with 14 bases between the two ends. The CDR3 is 11 residues long. The CDR3 coding sequence is TGCAGCGTTGTGGACCACTCGGAGCAGTACTTC. It specifies CSVVDHSEQYF.

J is TRBJ1-2 and V is TRBV7-2; a weak D match, TRBD1 (6 bases). From germline, CDR1 is SGHTA and CDR2 FQGNSA. Trimming shortened V by 3 bases and J by 4 bases, and 9 bases separated the two germline ends. The CDR3 sequence is 13 residues long. CDR3 DNA: TGTGCCAGCAGCTTGGACAGTTCCTATGGCTACACCTTC. This translates into CASSLDSSYGYTF.